The T cell receptor (beta chain) under discussion was sequenced for a study of blood T cell repertoires in COVID-19. Clinical histories supplied by participants themselves formed the basis of cohort assignment. Authors' analysis steps: Estimates of nucleated cell counts were drawn from the amplification of reference gene primers. Using immunoSEQ multiplex PCR, the repertoire was profiled, and TCRdb retains in-frame clones only, with some absent. The V and J calls and clone size were taken over from that table, and D and trimming were inferred from the DNA. The sample includes about 160,000 clones, 65% to 85% of them seen just once. This clone was detected once. This CDR3 spans 14 amino acids. Germline V gives CDR1 SGHDN, CDR2 FVKESK. V shed 4 bases and J shed 2 bases, with 9 bases lying between them.

The specimen was PBMCs or T cells enriched from blood (not recorded which). The TCR comes from a woman aged 35 to 49 with acute COVID-19. The chain employs TRBV14 and TRBJ2-1; tentative D call: TRBD2 (5 bases). The CDR3 DNA reads as TGTGCCAGCAGCCCCCTAGCCACCTACAATGAGCAGTTCTTC. Its protein is CASSPLATYNEQFF.